This T cell receptor (beta chain) stems from a study of T cells after yellow fever vaccination. There are 14 residues in the CDR3. Germline CDR1 and CDR2: SGDLS and YYNGEE. Trimming pared 3 bases from V and 8 bases from J, leaving 17 bases between. TCRdb redid the calling of the 5' RACE reads with MiXCR, one entry per CDR3 protein. The table has 620,000 or so distinct CDR3 sequences, approximately 13% seen once. The table lists this clonotype with a few counts. The TCR comes from a man aged 25 to 40 who received the YFV17D yellow fever vaccine. This sample comprised PBMCs, obtained on the day of the yellow fever booster vaccination. The chain couples TRBV9 to TRBJ1-2; D call uncertain. CDR3 sequence: CASSGSFRMDGYTF. CDR3 bases: TGTGCCAGCAGCGGTAGCTTCCGAATGGACGGCTACACCTTC.